Listed below are T cell receptor beta chains from one sample, sequenced in a study of T cell responses to AZD1222 COVID-19 vaccine. Using immunoSEQ multiplex PCR, the repertoire was profiled, and TCRdb retains in-frame clones only, with some absent. In the table there are approximately 180,000 clones, around nine tenths of which are singletons. The sample in question was peripheral blood, obtained on day 0 of AZD1222 vaccination. Receptors originate from an adult in good health. The CDR3 runs from the conserved cysteine through the conserved F or W. The D gene is left open where the match is weak. Rows give clone size only sometimes, using once, few, many, or a class for an expanded clone.

V,size,J,D,DNA,CDR3
TRBV2,NA,TRBJ2-7,NA,TGTGCCAGCAGGCAACAGGGAGCCTACGAGCAGTACTTC,CASRQQGAYEQYF
TRBV6-5,NA,TRBJ2-7,TRBD1,TGTGCCAGCGGGGTTACCGGGACAGGGTATAACGAGCAGTACTTC,CASGVTGTGYNEQYF
TRBV19,NA,TRBJ2-2,NA,TGTGCCAGTAGTATAACCGGGGGGAACACCGGGGAGCTGTTTTTT,CASSITGGNTGELFF
TRBV4-1,NA,TRBJ2-7,NA,TGCGCCAGCAGCCATCGGACATCGACCTACGAGCAGTACTTC,CASSHRTSTYEQYF
TRBV7-9,NA,TRBJ2-2,TRBD2,TGTGCCAGCAGCATGGGACTAGCTCAGAGCACCGGGGAGCTGTTTTTT,CASSMGLAQSTGELFF
TRBV6-5,NA,TRBJ2-2,NA,TGTGCCAGCAGTCGGCCCGGGTCGACCGCCGGGGAGCTGTTTTTT,CASSRPGSTAGELFF
TRBV27,NA,TRBJ2-5,TRBD1,TGTGCCAGCAGTTCACAGGGACAGGGGCAAGAGACCCAGTACTTC,CASSSQGQGQETQYF
TRBV24-1,NA,TRBJ1-1,TRBD1,TGTGCCACCAGGGGACAGGGGGCGAGCACTGAAGCTTTCTTT,CATRGQGASTEAFF
TRBV10-3,NA,TRBJ2-1,TRBD2,TGTGCCATCAGTGAGTCGGGGATAGCGGGAGTGTCTGAGCAGTTCTTC,CAISESGIAGVSEQFF
TRBV3-1/TRBV3-2,NA,TRBJ2-5,NA,TGTGCCAGCAGCCAAGATTTGTCGGCCCAAGAGACCCAGTACTTC,CASSQDLSAQETQYF
TRBV7-8,few,TRBJ2-1,NA,TGTGCCAGCAGCTCAAACAGGTTCTACTCCTACAATGAGCAGTTCTTC,CASSSNRFYSYNEQFF
TRBV5-6,NA,TRBJ2-5,NA,TGTGCCAGCAGCCTACAGCAAATGGAGACCCAGTACTTC,CASSLQQMETQYF
TRBV6-6,NA,TRBJ2-2,TRBD2,TGTGCCAGCAGTCGGCAGGGGACTAGCGGGAGGGCCGGGATCGCCGGGGAGCTGTTTTTT,CASSRQGTSGRAGIAGELFF
TRBV10-1,NA,TRBJ2-5,NA,TGCGCCAGCAGCCGTTCGGGGTCGGGGACCCAGTACTTC,CASSRSGSGTQYF
TRBV2,NA,TRBJ1-5,TRBD1,TGTGCCAGCAGTCGGCAGGGGGCCTTGGGTCAGCCCCAGCATTTT,CASSRQGALGQPQHF
TRBV7-9,NA,TRBJ2-2,NA,TGTGCCAGCAGATCGGGTACGAACACCGGGGAGCTGTTTTTT,CASRSGTNTGELFF
TRBV20-1,NA,TRBJ2-7,NA,TGCAGTGCTAGTTTCGGGAGAGACTACGAGCAGTACTTC,CSASFGRDYEQYF
TRBV27,NA,TRBJ1-1,NA,TGTGCCAGCAGTTTATCGCCAGGGCAGAACACTGAAGCTTTCTTT,CASSLSPGQNTEAFF
TRBV7-2,once,TRBJ1-2,NA,TGTGCCAGCAGCTTAGTCGGGGTAGATGGCTACACCTTC,CASSLVGVDGYTF
TRBV7-2,NA,TRBJ2-2,NA,TGTGCCAGCACCCACACCGGGGAGCTGTTTTTT,CASTHTGELFF
TRBV24-1,NA,TRBJ1-1,NA,TGTGCCACCAGTGACGATCTGGGGACTGAAGCTTTCTTT,CATSDDLGTEAFF
TRBV30,NA,TRBJ2-1,NA,TGTGCCTGGAGTCCCGGGGCCTCCACTGATAATGAGCAGTTCTTC,CAWSPGASTDNEQFF
TRBV27,NA,TRBJ2-3,NA,TGTGCCACCGGGCTCCCCCGGACAGATACGCAGTATTTT,CATGLPRTDTQYF
TRBV29-1,NA,TRBJ1-1,NA,TGCAGCGTCCGATCCGGTGGTACTGAAGCTTTCTTT,CSVRSGGTEAFF
TRBV18,NA,TRBJ2-1,TRBD1,TGTGCCAGCTCACCGAGCAGGGGGAATCAGTTTGAGCAGTTCTTC,CASSPSRGNQFEQFF
TRBV9,once,TRBJ2-1,TRBD2,TGTGCCAGCAGCGTCGGACTAGCGGGAGATTTCTACAATGAGCAGTTCTTC,CASSVGLAGDFYNEQFF
TRBV19,NA,TRBJ2-3,NA,TGTGCCAGTAGTATTGGGTCGGGGGTAGATACGCAGTATTTT,CASSIGSGVDTQYF
TRBV10-1,once,TRBJ1-1,NA,TGCGCCAGCAGTGAAGGAGGGGGGAGCACTGAAGCTTTCTTT,CASSEGGGSTEAFF
TRBV5-4,NA,TRBJ2-5,TRBD1,TGTGCCAGCAGCCAGCCGGGACAGGGCGGGAAGGAGACCCAGTACTTC,CASSQPGQGGKETQYF
TRBV14,NA,TRBJ2-2,TRBD1,TGTGCCAGCAGCCAGGAGACAGGGGTCGTTGGGGAGCTGTTTTTT,CASSQETGVVGELFF
TRBV3-1/TRBV3-2,NA,TRBJ1-6,NA,TGTGCCAGCAGCCACACAGGGATAGATAATTCACCCCTCCACTTT,CASSHTGIDNSPLHF
TRBV28,NA,TRBJ1-6,NA,TGTGCCAGCAGCTCTGGGGATCGATCACCCCTCCACTTT,CASSSGDRSPLHF
TRBV30,NA,TRBJ1-5,NA,TGTGCCTGGGGGCCGGGGCAGCCCCAGCATTTT,CAWGPGQPQHF
TRBV5-5,NA,TRBJ1-2,TRBD1,TGTGCCAGCAGCGGGGGACAGGGCTACTTCTATGGCTACACCTTC,CASSGGQGYFYGYTF
TRBV6-1,NA,TRBJ2-2,NA,TGTGCCAGCAGTGAAGAGGCCCGGTGGAAGCTGTTTTTT,CASSEEARWKLFF
TRBV19,NA,TRBJ2-1,TRBD2,TGTGCCAGTAGTAGAGGCGGACTAGCGGGAGTCACAAATGAGCAGTTCTTC,CASSRGGLAGVTNEQFF
TRBV7-9,NA,TRBJ2-2,NA,TGTGCCAGCAGCCCGGGACAATTCACCGGGGAGCTGTTTTTT,CASSPGQFTGELFF
TRBV28,NA,TRBJ1-2,NA,TGTGCCAGCAGTTTAAGGGGAGAGGGTAGTGGCTACACCTTC,CASSLRGEGSGYTF
TRBV5-4,NA,TRBJ1-2,TRBD1,TGTGCCAGCAGCTTACTGGGGGACAGGCTCGTCGGCTACACCTTC,CASSLLGDRLVGYTF
TRBV3-1/TRBV3-2,NA,TRBJ2-7,TRBD1,TGTGCCAGCAGCCAAGGTTTCGGGACAGGGTCCTACGAGCAGTACTTC,CASSQGFGTGSYEQYF
TRBV5-1,NA,TRBJ2-3,NA,TGCGCCAGCAGCTTGGCCGGGGCAGGGTCGGGTACAGATACGCAGTATTTT,CASSLAGAGSGTDTQYF
TRBV11-2,NA,TRBJ1-6,TRBD1,TGTGCCAGCAGCCTCCGGACAGGGGCCCTGTCACCCCTCCACTTT,CASSLRTGALSPLHF
TRBV13,NA,TRBJ2-2,TRBD2,TGTGCCAGCAGCATAAAGACTAGCGGTACCGGGGAGCTGTTTTTT,CASSIKTSGTGELFF